Detailed here is one TCR beta chain. Clones were sequenced by immunoSEQ multiplex PCR, and TCRdb holds only the in-frame ones, with some missing. The table lists under 250,000 clones, roughly nine tenths of them singletons. The data derive from a study of blood T cell repertoires in COVID-19. Study context: T cells, B-cell-depleted T cells, or PBMCs supplied cDNA or gDNA.

The sequencing input was peripheral blood. This TCR derives from a man aged 60 to 75 who had recovered from COVID-19.

The CDR3 loop reads CASSLEVSGLAGGPGELFF. The CDR3 coding sequence is TGTGCCAGCAGCTTAGAGGTTTCCGGACTAGCGGGAGGTCCCGGGGAGCTGTTTTTT. V is TRBV11-3 and J is TRBJ2-2, with 14 bases aligning to TRBD2. Per germline, CDR1 SGHNT and CDR2 YENEEA. This CDR3 contains 19 residues. Trimming cost V 0 bases and J 6 bases; bases outside gene matches: 9.